These 27 T cell receptor beta chains were all obtained from the same sample, sequenced in a study of cytomegalovirus exposure and HLA in healthy donors (TCRdb year 2017). The library was prepared using the immunoSEQ multiplex PCR assay. For the multiplex PCR, a mixture combining 60 forward primers for TCR Vbeta segments and 13 reverse primers for TCR Jbeta segments was used. The clones in this table, taken by TCRdb from immuneACCESS, are in-frame only. Not every clone is retained; where verified, under half of the shortfall comes from an unresolved V gene, and the cause of the rest is unknown. The sample table shows around 110,000 clones, and around 75% are seen once. The ten largest clones take up 2% to 2.5% of the sample. Material for sequencing was PBMCs. These receptor sequences come from a man aged 25 to 40 in good health and CMV-seronegative.

The CDR3 here is CASRLAGGRETQYF. In DNA, the CDR3 is TGTGCCAGCAGGTTAGCGGGGGGGCGAGAGACCCAGTACTTC. The chain carries TRBV28 and TRBJ2-5; 11 nucleotides agree with TRBD2. Trimming cost V 6 bases and J 4 bases; bases outside gene matches: 4. This CDR3 region has 14 residues. Germline V lookup: CDR1 MDHEN, CDR2 SYDVKM.

This clone has just a few counts. The V gene is TRBV28, the J gene TRBJ1-2, with D perhaps TRBD1 (5 bases). CDR1 is MDHEN and CDR2 is SYDVKM in the germline V gene. V was pared by 6 bases and J by 2 bases, with 13 bases between. The CDR3 spans 14 residues. CDR3 bases: TGTGCCAGCAGCCCATGGGGGGGGAACTATGGCTACACCTTC. Encoded protein: CASSPWGGNYGYTF.

The chain has TRBV5-1 and TRBJ1-1; D perhaps matches TRBD1 (6 bases). This CDR3 contains 17 residues. Deletions cut 3 bases from V and 3 bases from J, with 21 bases between. Looked up from germline, CDR1 is SGHRS and CDR2 is YFSETQ. The CDR3 sequence is CASSWPHNREGDTEAFF. In nucleotides, the CDR3 is TGCGCCAGCAGCTGGCCTCATAACAGGGAAGGGGACACTGAAGCTTTCTTT.

This clone was counted between two and nine times. This chain links TRBV4-3 with TRBJ2-2, with 10 bases that match TRBD2. Germline V gene data show CDR1 as LGHNA and CDR2 as YSLEER. This CDR3 region has 19 residues. Losses at the gene ends were 0 bases for V and 2 bases for J; bases not matched to a gene: 9. As DNA, the CDR3 is TGCGCCAGCAGCCAAGATCACGTAGCGGGGGGAAGTAACACCGGGGAGCTGTTTTTT. The encoded protein is CASSQDHVAGGSNTGELFF.

V usage is TRBV6-1 and J usage is TRBJ1-2; TRBD1 might be the D (6 bases). This CDR3 spans 15 amino acids. Germline V gene lookup returns CDR1 MNHNS and CDR2 SASEGT. V lost 3 bases and J 7 bases, leaving 18 bases between the germline ends. The CDR3 DNA reads TGTGCCAGCAGTGACGACGGGACAAGCCTCGTTGGCTACACCTTC. This sequence encodes CASSDDGTSLVGYTF.

V usage is TRBV2 and J usage is TRBJ1-2, with 7 bases fitting TRBD1. V shed 8 bases, J shed 0 bases, and the junction held 9 bases outside the gene matches. Germline CDR1 is SNHLY and CDR2 is FYNNEI. The CDR3 loop spans 15 amino acids. The CDR3 DNA sequence: TGTGCCAGCCAAGATAGGGACAGATCTAACTATGGCTACACCTTC. It codes for CASQDRDRSNYGYTF.

This chain connects TRBV6-5 to TRBJ1-6; tentative D call: TRBD1 (5 bases). CDR1 MNHEY and CDR2 SVGAGI come from the germline V gene. With 2 bases removed from V and 4 bases from J, the gap between germline ends came to 9 bases. The CDR3 contains 15 residues. CDR3 sequence: CASSYDRFYNSPLHF. The CDR3 DNA reads TGTGCCAGCAGTTACGACAGATTTTATAATTCACCCCTCCACTTT.

The chain couples TRBV9 to TRBJ1-1; maybe TRBD1 (6 bases). This CDR3 spans 13 amino acids. V was trimmed by 3 bases and J by 1 base, leaving 7 bases between them. The germline gives CDR1 SGDLS, CDR2 YYNGEE. The CDR3 region is CASSEGGNTEAFF. The CDR3 coding sequence is TGTGCCAGCAGCGAAGGGGGGAACACTGAAGCTTTCTTT.

The chain couples TRBV7-2 to TRBJ2-4; possibly TRBD2 for D (6 bases). Trimming removed 5 bases at V and 4 bases at J, with 12 bases between. CDR1 SGHTA and CDR2 FQGNSA come from the germline V gene. This CDR3 is built from 14 residues. The CDR3 DNA is TGTGCCAGCAGCCTGGGACGGGGGAAAAACATTCAGTACTTC. Protein: CASSLGRGKNIQYF.

The rearrangement uses TRBV6-6 and TRBJ2-1; the match to TRBD1 covers 8 bases. The CDR3 sequence is 16 residues long. Germline V gene data show CDR1 as MNHNY and CDR2 as SVGAGI (reference sequence). The V segment lost 0 bases and the J segment 3 bases; nucleotides outside the gene matches: 4. The CDR3: CASSYSGTGGYNEQFF. CDR3 bases: TGTGCCAGCAGTTACTCGGGAACAGGGGGCTACAATGAGCAGTTCTTC.

CDR3 coding DNA: TGTGCCAGCAGTGGACAGCTGAACACTGAAGCTTTCTTT. This encodes CASSGQLNTEAFF. The chain couples TRBV2 to TRBJ1-1; perhaps TRBD1 as D (5 bases). Germline CDR1 SNHLY, CDR2 FYNNEI. Trimming removed 4 bases at V and 0 bases at J, with 6 bases between. The CDR3 is made up of 13 amino acids.

This clone was observed a handful of times. This chain connects TRBV7-2 to TRBJ1-1; D is ambiguous. CDR3 length: 11 residues. Germline assignment: CDR1 SGHTA and CDR2 FQGNSA. Trimming took 5 bases from V and 1 from J, leaving 2 bases between them. The CDR3 nucleotides are TGTGCCAGCAGCCAGAACACTGAAGCTTTCTTT. Its protein product is CASSQNTEAFF.

J is TRBJ2-7 and V is TRBV19; the match to TRBD1 covers 9 bases. This CDR3 is 15 amino acids long. Germline V gene sequence: CDR1 LNHDA, CDR2 SQIVND (reference sequence). V shed 3 bases, J shed 2 bases, and the junction held 5 bases outside the gene matches. CDR3 DNA sequence: TGTGCCAGTAGTATTCGGACAGGGGCGCCCTACGAGCAGTACTTC. It encodes CASSIRTGAPYEQYF.

Remarks on this clone: The sample holds other DNA sequences that translate to the same CDR3. V is TRBV27 and J is TRBJ2-5; D uncertain. The germline V gene has CDR1 MNHEY and CDR2 SMNVEV (reference sequence). The V and J ends lost 3 bases and 4 bases respectively, with 3 bases between them. This CDR3 is built from 11 residues. The CDR3 loop is CASSFRETQYF. DNA of the CDR3: TGTGCCAGCAGTTTCCGAGAGACCCAGTACTTC.

The V and J genes are TRBV11-2 and TRBJ2-3, with TRBD2 matching 12 bases. This CDR3 comprises 18 residues. In germline, CDR1 is SGHAT, CDR2 FQNNGV. The ends lost 5 bases at V and 2 bases at J; junction bases unmatched: 11. CDR3 DNA sequence: TGTGCCAGCAGCGCATTAGTTCCTAGCGGGGGGGCCACAGATACGCAGTATTTT. The encoded protein is CASSALVPSGGATDTQYF.

V gene TRBV28 combines with J gene TRBJ2-1, with D hard to call. This CDR3 has 12 amino acids. CDR1 and CDR2 from the germline V gene are MDHEN and SYDVKM. Trimming removed 7 bases at V and 5 bases at J, with 9 bases between. CDR3 loop: CASTPPDNEQFF. The CDR3 DNA follows: TGTGCCAGCACCCCTCCCGACAATGAGCAGTTCTTC.

The rearrangement uses TRBV27 and TRBJ2-1; the match to TRBD1 covers 7 bases. Germline loops: CDR1 MNHEY, CDR2 SMNVEV (reference sequence). CDR3 length: 13 residues. V shed 10 bases and J 7 bases; nucleotides not matched to a gene: 10. CDR3 sequence: CATESLQGNEQFF. The CDR3 nucleotides read TGTGCCACCGAATCGCTACAGGGGAATGAGCAGTTCTTC.

This chain connects TRBV10-1 to TRBJ2-5; perhaps TRBD2 as D (5 bases). V was pared by 3 bases and J by 4 bases, with 6 bases between. The germline V gene encodes CDR1 WNHNN and CDR2 SYGVQD (reference sequence). The CDR3 length is 12 residues. The CDR3 nucleotides are TGCGCCAGCAGTGACGAGGGAGAGACCCAGTACTTC. As protein: CASSDEGETQYF.

The chain combines TRBV6-5 with TRBJ2-7; TRBD1 matches at 7 bases. The CDR3 has 12 amino acids. With V trimmed by 6 bases and J by 6 bases, 5 bases remained unmatched. The germline gives CDR1 MNHEY, CDR2 SVGAGI. CDR3 sequence reads: CASRSTGREQYF. In nucleotides, the CDR3 is TGTGCCAGCAGATCGACAGGGCGCGAGCAGTACTTC.

The rearrangement uses TRBV2 and TRBJ2-3, with TRBD1 matching over 9 bases. The V gene's germline CDR1 is SNHLY and CDR2 FYNNEI. This CDR3 contains 13 residues. Germline trimming cut 4 bases from V and 4 bases from J; bases unmatched to any gene: 0. CDR3: CASSGQGADTQYF. CDR3 DNA sequence: TGTGCCAGCAGTGGACAGGGGGCAGATACGCAGTATTTT. Full variable domain (outside the CDR3, taken from reference TRBV2 and TRBJ2-3): EPEVTQTPSHQVTQMGQEVILRCVPISNHLYFYWYRQILGQKVEFLVSFYNNEISEKSEIFDDQFSVERPDGSNFTLKIRSTKLEDSAMYFCASSGQGADTQYFGPGTRLTVL.

V is TRBV7-2 and J is TRBJ1-2; 7 positions agree with TRBD1. The CDR3 sequence is 15 residues long. CDR1 SGHTA and CDR2 FQGNSA come from the germline V gene. J was trimmed by 0 bases and V by 1 base; bases with no gene match: 2. The CDR3 coding sequence is TGTGCCAGCAGCTTAGGCACAGGGGCTAACTATGGCTACACCTTC. Protein product: CASSLGTGANYGYTF.

The genes are TRBV5-5 and TRBJ2-5, with D hard to call. V was shortened by 0 bases and J by 5 bases, with 5 bases between the two germline ends. This CDR3 has 12 amino acids. Germline loops: CDR1 SGHKS, CDR2 YYEKEE (reference sequence). CDR3 sequence reads: CASSLVGETQYF. The CDR3 DNA is TGTGCCAGCAGCTTGGTCGGGGAGACCCAGTACTTC.

This sequence joins TRBV5-4 and TRBJ1-6; 8 nucleotides match TRBD1. The J segment lost 5 bases and the V segment lost 4 bases, leaving 2 bases of the junction unmatched. The CDR3 length is 14 residues. CDR1 is SGHNT and CDR2 is YYREEE in the germline V gene (reference sequence). CDR3 DNA: TGTGCCAGCAGCCTGGACAGGGATAATTCACCCCTCCACTTT. The encoded protein is CASSLDRDNSPLHF.

The V gene is TRBV19, the J gene TRBJ1-2; maybe TRBD1 (6 bases). The CDR3 consists of 15 residues. The germline CDR1 and CDR2 sequences are LNHDA and SQIVND (reference sequence). The V and J ends lost 3 bases and 1 base respectively, with 12 bases between them. CDR3 sequence: CASSIFTGNNYGYTF. CDR3 nucleotide sequence: TGTGCCAGTAGTATCTTCACAGGGAATAACTATGGCTACACCTTC.

This sequence joins TRBV5-1 and TRBJ1-3; 7 positions match TRBD1. Germline CDR1 reads SGHRS; CDR2 reads YFSETQ. The V segment lost 5 bases and the J segment 0 bases; nucleotides outside the gene matches: 5. This CDR3 contains 15 residues. The CDR3 DNA reads as TGCGCCAGCAGTCTAGGACAGGTCTCTGGAAACACCATATATTTT. Its translation: CASSLGQVSGNTIYF.

The gene calls are TRBV7-9 and TRBJ2-1; D is possibly TRBD2 (6 bases). V lost 5 bases to trimming and J lost 5 bases, with 13 bases between them. The CDR3 consists of 14 residues. CDR1 is SEHNR, CDR2 FQNEAQ, per germline (reference sequence). The CDR3 coding sequence is TGTGCCAGCAGCGTCACCGGGAGTCACAATGAGCAGTTCTTC. This translates into CASSVTGSHNEQFF.

The chain joins TRBV5-6 to TRBJ2-6; TRBD2 matches 7 bases. Germline V gene data show CDR1 as SGHDT and CDR2 as YYEEEE. The CDR3 covers 14 residues. V dropped 10 bases and J dropped 0; count of bases not matched to a gene: 4. CDR3: CARGEGSGANVLTF. For the CDR3, the DNA is TGTGCCCGGGGGGAAGGCTCTGGGGCCAACGTCCTGACTTTC. Full variable domain (remainder filled in from reference TRBV5-6 and TRBJ2-6): DAGVTQSPTHLIKTRGQQVTLRCSPKSGHDTVSWYQQALGQGPQFIFQYYEEEERQRGNFPDRFSGHQFPNYSSELNVNALLLGDSALYLCARGEGSGANVLTFGAGSRLTVL.